The T cell receptor (beta chain) under discussion was sequenced for a study of cytomegalovirus exposure and HLA in healthy donors. Healthy donors of bone marrow made up the group. V was clipped by 10 bases and J by 8 bases; unmatched bases: 11. Looked up from germline, CDR1 is SGHNT and CDR2 is YENEEA. The CDR3 is made up of 13 amino acids. PCR involved 60 Vbeta and 13 Jbeta primers. The repertoire was sequenced with immunoSEQ multiplex PCR; TCRdb's copy has only in-frame clones and lacks some. The data hold 100,000 to 150,000 clones, with around 78% observed a single time. Study-wide findings and caveats: A reported reduction in N-insertions relative to the roughly 710-donor mean was seen in an Asian-associated ancestry cluster in a later analysis. With further analysis later on, most CMV-associated TCR beta chains appeared HLA-restricted.

Concerning this clone itself: As yet, its antigen is unknown.

The chain couples TRBV11-3 to TRBJ2-1, with TRBD2 identical over 7 bases. The receptor was derived from a man in his forties or fifties in good health and CMV-seronegative. Sequenced sample: PBMCs. This CDR3 reads CAIPPAGWHEQFF. In nucleotides, the CDR3 is TGTGCCATACCCCCAGCGGGGTGGCATGAGCAGTTCTTC.